This section outlines one T cell receptor (beta chain) sequence together with its context. Sequencing was performed with immunoSEQ multiplex PCR; in TCRdb, only in-frame clones are kept and a portion is missing. The sample has 270,000 or so clones; approximately 88% are singletons. Patients at the Seattle site were enrolled during active infection and followed longitudinally. The entry originates in a study of blood T cell repertoires in COVID-19. Study-wide context: COVID-19 samples collected from the United States, Italy and Spain covered acute and convalescent phases. PBMCs, B-cell-depleted T cells, or T cells were the source of the cDNA or gDNA that made up the material.

The germline gives CDR1 LNHDA, CDR2 SQIVND (reference sequence). The length of the CDR3 is 16 residues. Trimming took 6 bases from V and 5 from J; bases not matched to a gene: 13. The source is a human donor with COVID-19, enrolled during active disease. The donor label of this sample is uncertain. This chain links TRBV19 with TRBJ2-4; 7 bases line up with TRBD1. Sequenced input: peripheral blood. The CDR3, as DNA: TGTGCCAGTAGCCAATTGGGGACAGTAGGCGAAAACATTCAGTACTTC. Protein: CASSQLGTVGENIQYF.